This T cell receptor beta chain stems from a study of T cell clusters in autoimmune cytopenias. Study conclusions and caveats: The T cell clusters were defined only in silico, without experimental functional validation.

One tube held mixed TRB-A and TRB-B primer pools for touch-down PCR. TCRdb re-called the multiplex PCR reads; every CDR3 protein appears as one record, without DNA. The listing records 4,000 to 5,000 distinct CDR3 sequences. This clonotype is called medium-sized based on its frequency. Its antigen remains unidentified. The CDR3 contains 13 residues. Looked up from germline, CDR1 is SGHKS and CDR2 is YYEKEE (reference sequence). Tens of thousands of genome equivalents of blood DNA were amplified for TRB. This sample was shared with a second study, whose subject was T cell repertoires in aging, cancer and after chemotherapy. That source reports: Donors were grouped into six age bands spanning 30 or younger through 70 or older.

This receptor was taken from a human donor with chronic lymphocytic leukemia. The donor label of this sample is uncertain. The specimen was peripheral blood. This rearrangement joins TRBV5-5 to TRBJ1-1. The CDR3 here is CASSLVRNTEAFF.